This T cell receptor (beta chain) is from a study of T cell repertoires in cytomegalovirus infection. Study overall: CMV infection together with matching HLA type was indicated by public TCR beta signatures.

TCRdb re-called the reads with MiXCR, one entry per CDR3 protein. This sample has 400,000 or so distinct CDR3 sequences, with over 15% found just once. This clonotype was counted between two and nine times. Its antigen is unidentified. This CDR3 has 15 residues. With 1 base removed from V and 2 bases from J, the gap between germline ends came to 7 bases. Germline V gene lookup returns CDR1 SGHRS and CDR2 YFSETQ. General study findings and limits: Cumulative frequency (of public TCR beta family members) identified carriers of CMV plus the relevant HLA.

Sequencing input: PBMCs. The TCR comes from a human donor in good health (CMV status not recorded). Some clones in this sample may be carry-over from other donors' samples. This chain links TRBV5-1 with TRBJ2-6; no reliable D call. CDR3 nucleotides: TGCGCCAGCAGCTTGTCCCCTACTGGGGCCAACGTCCTGACTTTC. Translating gives CASSLSPTGANVLTF.